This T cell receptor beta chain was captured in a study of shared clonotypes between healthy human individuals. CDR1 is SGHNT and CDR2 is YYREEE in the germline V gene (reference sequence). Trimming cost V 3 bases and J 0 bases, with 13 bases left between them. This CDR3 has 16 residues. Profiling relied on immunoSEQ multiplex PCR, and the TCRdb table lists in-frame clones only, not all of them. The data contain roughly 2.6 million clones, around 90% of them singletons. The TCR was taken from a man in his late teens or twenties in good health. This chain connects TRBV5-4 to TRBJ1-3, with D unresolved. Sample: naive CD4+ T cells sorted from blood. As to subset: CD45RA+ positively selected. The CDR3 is CASSSDPSPSGNTIYF. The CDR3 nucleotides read TGTGCCAGCAGCTCAGATCCCAGTCCCTCTGGAAACACCATATATTTT.